A single sample gave rise to the 22 T cell receptor beta chains below, sequenced in a study of T cells in tumors after PD-1 blockade. Using immunoSEQ multiplex PCR, the repertoire was profiled, and TCRdb retains in-frame clones only, with some absent. Of some 20,000 clones listed, approximately 78% are singletons. The sequencing here drew on PBMCs, taken before anti-PD-1 treatment. The receptors come from a human donor with basal cell carcinoma.

By sample fraction, this clone is medium-sized. The V and J genes are TRBV4-2 and TRBJ2-7, with 12 bases fitting TRBD2. Per germline, CDR1 LGHNA and CDR2 YNFKEQ. J gave up 4 bases and V 0 bases, and 1 base lay outside the gene matches. The CDR3 length is 15 residues. CDR3 residues: CASSQETSGSYEQYF. The CDR3, as DNA: TGTGCCAGCAGCCAAGAGACTAGCGGGAGTTACGAGCAGTACTTC.

CDR3 sequence reads: CASSLVPGTGELFF. CDR3 in DNA: TGTGCCAGCAGCTTAGTTCCGGGAACCGGGGAGCTGTTTTTT. The chain couples TRBV7-2 to TRBJ2-2; weak D call: TRBD2 (5 bases). V lost 1 base, J lost 5 bases, and 8 bases lay in between. The germline V gene encodes CDR1 SGHTA and CDR2 FQGNSA. The CDR3 is 14 residues long.

The rearrangement joins TRBV15 to TRBJ2-7; tentatively, D is TRBD1 (6 bases). The germline gives CDR1 LNHNV, CDR2 YYDKDF (reference sequence). V was trimmed by 4 bases and J by 1 base, leaving 14 bases between them. The CDR3 loop spans 15 amino acids. CDR3 sequence: CATSTMTGGSYEQYF. CDR3 nucleotides: TGTGCCACCAGCACTATGACAGGTGGATCCTACGAGCAGTACTTC.

The V and J genes are TRBV6-5 and TRBJ1-5; TRBD1 aligns across 7 bases. The CDR3 loop spans 15 amino acids. V lost 6 bases to trimming and J lost 1 base; unmatched junction nucleotides: 6. CDR1 MNHEY and CDR2 SVGAGI come from the germline V gene. Written as DNA, the CDR3 is TGTGCCAGCAGAATCACAGGGGACAGCAATCAGCCCCAGCATTTT. Its protein is CASRITGDSNQPQHF.

CDR3 bases: TGTGCCAGCTCACCTGCGAACTACGAGCAGTACTTC. As protein: CASSPANYEQYF. This sequence joins TRBV18 and TRBJ2-7; the D is unclear. The ends were cut back, 3 bases at V and 3 bases at J, with 6 bases in the middle. This CDR3 contains 12 residues. Germline CDR1 reads KGHSH; CDR2 reads LQKENI.

V gene TRBV24-1 combines with J gene TRBJ1-4; 7 bases fit TRBD1. Germline CDR1 is KGHDR and CDR2 is SFDVKD. This CDR3 region has 17 residues. V shed 3 bases, J shed 9 bases, and the junction held 15 bases outside the gene matches. CDR3 DNA: TGTGCCACCAGTGATCTACAGGGGCTCCGCCTAGATAAAAAACTGTTTTTT. It is translated as CATSDLQGLRLDKKLFF.

The V call is TRBV5-1, the J call TRBJ2-1; TRBD2 aligns across 7 bases. Germline V gene lookup returns CDR1 SGHRS and CDR2 YFSETQ. There are 15 residues in the CDR3. Trimming cost V 4 bases and J 5 bases; bases outside gene matches: 9. In nucleotides, the CDR3 is TGCGCCAGCAGCCTCCAAAGCGGGGCTAACAATGAGCAGTTCTTC. It translates to CASSLQSGANNEQFF.

In this sample, this clone turned up a few times. This chain joins TRBV2 and TRBJ2-1; 7 bases match TRBD2. In germline, CDR1 is SNHLY, CDR2 FYNNEI. The junction had 22 bases not matched to a gene; V was cut back by 11 bases and J by 0 bases. This CDR3 has 19 amino acids. The CDR3 reads CACCEGWAGEGSSYNEQFF. In DNA form, the CDR3 reads TGTGCCTGCTGTGAAGGGTGGGCGGGGGAGGGGAGCTCCTACAATGAGCAGTTCTTC.

This chain uses TRBV4-3 with TRBJ2-1; 12 nucleotides align to TRBD2. Trimming at V came to 8 bases and at J to 7 bases, leaving 9 bases not matched to a gene. In germline, CDR1 is LGHNA, CDR2 YSLEER. The CDR3 extends over 15 amino acids. The DNA for the CDR3 is TGCGCCAGCGCCAAGACTAGCGGGGGTGGTAATGAGCAGTTCTTC. It codes for CASAKTSGGGNEQFF.

This clone has a handful of counts. The V and J genes are TRBV7-9 and TRBJ1-6; TRBD1 aligns across 7 bases. The CDR3 covers 15 residues. The ends lost 1 base at V and 9 bases at J; junction bases unmatched: 6. Germline V gene sequence: CDR1 SEHNR, CDR2 FQNEAQ (reference sequence). The CDR3 region is CASSLDVWDSSPLHF. The CDR3, as DNA: TGTGCCAGCAGCTTAGATGTATGGGACAGTTCACCCCTCCACTTT.

The CDR3 region has the DNA TGCGCCAGCAGCTCGGGACTAGCGGAATACAATGAGCAGTTCTTC. Residues: CASSSGLAEYNEQFF. This sequence joins TRBV5-1 and TRBJ2-1, with 11 bases aligning to TRBD2. Per germline, CDR1 SGHRS and CDR2 YFSETQ. The CDR3 sequence is 15 residues long. Unmatched junction bases numbered 3, after V lost 3 bases and J lost 4 bases.

The genes are TRBV7-2 and TRBJ1-5, with a tentative D call TRBD1 (5 bases). Trimming left V 1 base short and J 1 base short, with 8 bases between. This CDR3 contains 15 residues. Germline values: CDR1 SGHTA, CDR2 FQGNSA. The CDR3 DNA follows: TGTGCCAGCAGCTTAGTGTCAGGGAGCAATCAGCCCCAGCATTTT. Residues: CASSLVSGSNQPQHF.

The chain combines TRBV5-4 with TRBJ1-1; D is unresolved. Germline V gene lookup returns CDR1 SGHNT and CDR2 YYREEE (reference sequence). The CDR3 runs to 13 residues. V was cut by 7 bases and J by 3 bases, with 13 bases left in between. CDR3: CASWAGGYTEAFF. The CDR3, as DNA: TGTGCCAGCTGGGCAGGCGGGTACACTGAAGCTTTCTTT.

The V call is TRBV21-1, the J call TRBJ1-3. TRBV21-1 corresponds to a pseudogene. The CDR3 spans 15 residues. This CDR3 is CASSGGRSSGNTIYF. CDR3 DNA sequence: TGTGCCAGCAGCGGAGGGCGGAGCTCTGGAAACACCATATATTTT.

This clone was detected only a few times. The chain is built from TRBV18 and TRBJ2-7; TRBD1 agrees at 9 bases. The CDR3 contains 16 residues. The V gene end was trimmed by 6 bases and the J gene end by 2 bases; junction bases not matched to a gene: 11. The germline V gene has CDR1 KGHSH and CDR2 LQKENI. The DNA of the CDR3 is TGTGCCAGCTCCCTACCGGGACAGGGAAACCCCTACGAGCAGTACTTC. As protein: CASSLPGQGNPYEQYF.

This chain joins TRBV12-5 and TRBJ1-6; 7 nucleotides align to TRBD1. V was clipped by 4 bases and J by 0 bases; unmatched bases: 3. Germline V gene sequence: CDR1 LGHNT, CDR2 FRNRAP. The length of the CDR3 is 16 residues. The DNA of the CDR3 is TGTGCTAGTGGTTCCACAGGGGTCTCCTATAATTCACCCCTCCACTTT. It translates to CASGSTGVSYNSPLHF.

V gene TRBV30 combines with J gene TRBJ2-1; 9 bases line up with TRBD2. CDR1 is GTSNPN, CDR2 SVGIG, per germline (reference sequence). The length of the CDR3 is 15 residues. Trimming cost V 2 bases and J 5 bases; bases outside gene matches: 7. The CDR3 loop is CAWSFSGRHNNEQFF. In DNA, the CDR3 is TGTGCCTGGAGTTTTAGCGGGAGACATAACAATGAGCAGTTCTTC. The variable domain in full, with the rest retrieved from reference TRBV30 and TRBJ2-1, is SQTIHQWPATLVQPVGSPLSLECTVEGTSNPNLYWYRQAAGRGLQLLFYSVGIGQISSEVPQNLSASRPQDRQFILSSKKLLLSDSGFYLCAWSFSGRHNNEQFFGPGTRLTVL.

The V gene is TRBV12-3 or TRBV12-4, the J gene TRBJ2-5, with 7 bases identical to TRBD2. With V trimmed by 8 bases and J by 0 bases, 3 bases remained unmatched. The length of the CDR3 is 13 residues. CDR3 DNA sequence: TGTGCCAGCGGACTAGAGGACCAAGAGACCCAGTACTTC. This gives the protein CASGLEDQETQYF.

This sequence joins TRBV7-3 and TRBJ2-4, with 11 bases aligning to TRBD1. Germline CDR1 is SGHTA and CDR2 is FQGTGA. Germline trimming cut 1 base from V and 1 base from J; bases unmatched to any gene: 15. The CDR3 sequence is 21 residues long. CDR3 protein: CASSLRGKGQGVRRAKNIQYF. CDR3 in DNA: TGTGCCAGCAGCTTAAGAGGTAAGGGACAGGGGGTCAGGAGGGCCAAAAACATTCAGTACTTC.

The chain couples TRBV5-5 to TRBJ2-6; 12 bases align to TRBD1. The CDR3 runs 16 residues. V was pared by 3 bases and J by 4 bases, with 2 bases of the junction left unmatched. CDR1 and CDR2 (germline): SGHKS, YYEKEE (reference sequence). The CDR3 loop reads CASSWDRGQGANVLTF. CDR3 nucleotide sequence: TGTGCCAGCAGCTGGGACAGGGGGCAAGGGGCCAACGTCCTGACTTTC.

This chain connects TRBV28 to TRBJ2-7, with D maybe TRBD2 (6 bases). Germline V gene data show CDR1 as MDHEN and CDR2 as SYDVKM. The CDR3 has 15 residues. The V end lost 6 bases, the J end lost 2 bases, and 17 bases lay between the germline ends. The CDR3 coding sequence is TGTGCCAGCAGGTTTAAAGCGGAGGGACCCTACGAGCAGTACTTC. The encoded protein is CASRFKAEGPYEQYF.

The chain is built from TRBV5-1 and TRBJ2-5; possibly TRBD1 or TRBD2 for D (6 bases each). The V and J ends lost 7 bases and 2 bases respectively, with 18 bases between them. The germline V gene encodes CDR1 SGHRS and CDR2 YFSETQ. CDR3 length: 15 residues. This CDR3 is CASGAGGLPQETQYF. The CDR3 nucleotides are TGCGCCAGCGGGGCCGGGGGCCTACCTCAAGAGACCCAGTACTTC.